This T cell receptor (beta chain) was identified in a study of blood T cell repertoires in COVID-19. Study information: Researchers got acute and convalescent COVID-19 samples from the United States, Italy and Spain. In each case, the material was cDNA or gDNA derived from T cells, B-cell-depleted T cells, or PBMCs.

Original processing methods: The authors estimated nucleated cell counts from reference gene primer amplification. Profiled with immunoSEQ multiplex PCR; TCRdb holds only in-frame clones, not every one. Clone size and the V and J calls come from that table; the DNA yielded D and trimming. This sample has about 97,000 clones, with about 83% found just once. V lost 2 bases to trimming and J lost 6 bases; unmatched junction nucleotides: 1. The germline CDR1 and CDR2 sequences are MNHEY and SMNVEV (reference sequence). This CDR3 comprises 13 residues. V gene TRBV27 combines with J gene TRBJ2-1; 7 bases fit TRBD1. Input material: peripheral blood. This TCR was recovered from a human donor in a cohort sampled during active COVID-19. CDR3 residues: CASSLNRGNEQFF. The CDR3 DNA is TGTGCCAGCAGTTTAAACAGGGGCAATGAGCAGTTCTTC.